There are a few counts of the clone carrying this TCR beta chain. Germline assignment: CDR1 LGHNA and CDR2 YSLEER. V was clipped by 2 bases and J by 8 bases, with 18 bases between them. This CDR3 has 15 amino acids. This sample was taken from a study of technical replicates of blood from several donors. Repertoires were generated with immunoSEQ multiplex PCR, while TCRdb's copy carries only in-frame clones and drops some. The repertoire holds around 69,000 clones, with around 85% as singletons. Sequenced input: PBMCs. The chain uses TRBV4-3 and TRBJ1-1; D might be TRBD1 (6 bases). The TCR originated in a human donor in good health. Some clones in this sample may be carry-over from other donors' samples. In DNA, the CDR3 is TGCGCCAGCAGCCAATCGCTGACAGGACCTTTAGAAGCTTTCTTT. Residues: CASSQSLTGPLEAFF.